This entry describes one T cell receptor (beta chain). Germline CDR1 and CDR2: KGHSH and LQKENI. The V gene end was trimmed by 8 bases and the J gene end by 3 bases; junction bases not matched to a gene: 6. The CDR3 sequence is 14 residues long. The record originates from a study of patients and donors after allogeneic stem cell transplantation. MiXCR, run by TCRdb on the RT-PCR reads, gives a single entry per CDR3 protein. The sample has over 150,000 distinct CDR3 sequences; approximately 28% are singletons. This sequence joins TRBV18 and TRBJ1-3, with 8 nucleotides matching TRBD1. The source material was blood, either unsorted or a sorted T cell fraction (not recorded which). The receptor was derived from a human donor who was either an allogeneic HSCT recipient or a stem cell or donor lymphocyte infusion donor (not recorded which). It is not recorded whose cells these are; they may come from a transplant donor. CDR3: CASKTGGSGNTIYF. The CDR3 DNA reads TGTGCCAGCAAAACAGGGGGAAGTGGAAACACCATATATTTT.